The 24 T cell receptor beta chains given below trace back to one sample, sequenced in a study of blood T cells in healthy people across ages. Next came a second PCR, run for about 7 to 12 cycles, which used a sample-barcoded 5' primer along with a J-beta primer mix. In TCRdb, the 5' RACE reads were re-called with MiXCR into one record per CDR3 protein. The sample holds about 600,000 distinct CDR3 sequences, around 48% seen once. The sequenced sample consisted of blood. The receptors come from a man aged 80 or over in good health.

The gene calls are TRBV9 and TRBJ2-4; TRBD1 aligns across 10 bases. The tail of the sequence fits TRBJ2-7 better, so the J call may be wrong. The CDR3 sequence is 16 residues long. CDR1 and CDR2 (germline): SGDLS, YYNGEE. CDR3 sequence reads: CASSPGTGAQTSEQYF. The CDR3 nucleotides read TGTGCCAGCAGCCCAGGGACAGGGGCACAAACCTCCGAGCAGTACTTC.

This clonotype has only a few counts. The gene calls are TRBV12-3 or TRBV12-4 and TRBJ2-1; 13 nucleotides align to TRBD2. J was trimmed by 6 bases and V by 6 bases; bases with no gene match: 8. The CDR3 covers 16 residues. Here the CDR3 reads CASSRRGLAGSNEQFF. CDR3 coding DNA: TGTGCCAGCAGCCGCCGGGGACTAGCGGGAAGCAATGAGCAGTTCTTC.

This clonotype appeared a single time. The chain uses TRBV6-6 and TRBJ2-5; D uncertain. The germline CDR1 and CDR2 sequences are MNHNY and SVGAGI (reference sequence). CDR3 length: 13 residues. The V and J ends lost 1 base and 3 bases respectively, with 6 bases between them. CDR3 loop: CASSYWNKETQYF. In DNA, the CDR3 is TGTGCCAGCAGTTACTGGAACAAAGAGACCCAGTACTTC.

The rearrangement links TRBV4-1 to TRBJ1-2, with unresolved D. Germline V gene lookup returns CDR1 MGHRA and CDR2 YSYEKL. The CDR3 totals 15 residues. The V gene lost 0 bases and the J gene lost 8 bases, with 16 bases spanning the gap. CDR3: CASSQDRPSPRGYTF. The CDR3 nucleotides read TGCGCCAGCAGCCAAGATCGTCCGTCTCCGCGGGGCTACACCTTC.

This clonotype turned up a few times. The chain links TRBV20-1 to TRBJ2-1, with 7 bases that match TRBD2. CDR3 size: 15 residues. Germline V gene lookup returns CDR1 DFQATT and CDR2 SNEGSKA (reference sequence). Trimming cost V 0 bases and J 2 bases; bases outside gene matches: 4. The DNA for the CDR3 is TGCAGTGCTAGAGATGGAGCGGGAACCTACAATGAGCAGTTCTTC. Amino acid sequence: CSARDGAGTYNEQFF.

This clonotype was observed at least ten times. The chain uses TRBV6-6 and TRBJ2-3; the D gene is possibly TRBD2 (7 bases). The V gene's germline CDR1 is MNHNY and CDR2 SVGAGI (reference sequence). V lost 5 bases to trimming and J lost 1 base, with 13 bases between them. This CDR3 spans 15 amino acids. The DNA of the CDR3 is TGTGCCAGCAGTACCGGGGGGCTGGGCACAGATACGCAGTATTTT. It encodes CASSTGGLGTDTQYF.

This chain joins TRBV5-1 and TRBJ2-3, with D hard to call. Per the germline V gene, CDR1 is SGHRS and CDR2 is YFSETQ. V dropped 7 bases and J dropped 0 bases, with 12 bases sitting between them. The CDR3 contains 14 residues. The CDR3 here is CASARGGSTDTQYF. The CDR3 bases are TGCGCCAGCGCCCGTGGCGGTAGCACAGATACGCAGTATTTT.

The CDR3 sequence: CASSNDRTARNNEQFF. DNA of the CDR3: TGTGCCAGCAGTAATGACAGAACGGCCCGCAACAATGAGCAGTTCTTC. The chain uses TRBV12-3 or TRBV12-4 and TRBJ2-1, with D possibly TRBD1 on 5 matching bases. The V and J ends lost 5 bases and 5 bases respectively, with 19 bases between them. The CDR3 is made up of 16 amino acids.

CDR3 in DNA: TGTGCCAGCAGCTTAACGCAGGTCTGGGCTTTCTACGAGCAGTACTTC. As protein: CASSLTQVWAFYEQYF. The chain combines TRBV7-3 with TRBJ2-7; D not certain. CDR3 length equals 16 residues. Per germline, CDR1 SGHTA and CDR2 FQGTGA. V shed 0 bases and J shed 3 bases, with 15 bases lying between them. The variable domain in full, completed from reference TRBV7-3 and TRBJ2-7, reads GAGVSQTPSNKVTEKGKYVELRCDPISGHTALYWYRQSLGQGPEFLIYFQGTGAADDSGLPNDRFFAVRPEGSVSTLKIQRTERGDSAVYLCASSLTQVWAFYEQYFGPGTRLTVT.

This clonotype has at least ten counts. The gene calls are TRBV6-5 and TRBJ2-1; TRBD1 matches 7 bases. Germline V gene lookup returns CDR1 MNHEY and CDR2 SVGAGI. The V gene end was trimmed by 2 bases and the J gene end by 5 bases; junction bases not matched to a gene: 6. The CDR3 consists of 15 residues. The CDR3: CASSYAPGQNNEQFF. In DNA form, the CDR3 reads TGTGCCAGCAGTTACGCACCGGGACAGAACAATGAGCAGTTCTTC.

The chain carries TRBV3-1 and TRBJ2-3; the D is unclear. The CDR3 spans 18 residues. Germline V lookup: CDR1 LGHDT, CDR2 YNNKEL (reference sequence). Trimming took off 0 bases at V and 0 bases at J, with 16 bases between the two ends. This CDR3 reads CASSQDSDRTSSTDTQYF. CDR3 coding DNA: TGTGCCAGCAGCCAAGACAGCGACCGAACCTCTAGCACAGATACGCAGTATTTT.

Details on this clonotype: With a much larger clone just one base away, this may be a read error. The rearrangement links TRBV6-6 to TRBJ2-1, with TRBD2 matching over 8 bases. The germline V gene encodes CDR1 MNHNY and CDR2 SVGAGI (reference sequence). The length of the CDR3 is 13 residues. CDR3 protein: CTSSSGTLSEQFF. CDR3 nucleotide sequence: TGTACCAGCAGTAGCGGGACTTTGAGTGAGCAGTTCTTC.

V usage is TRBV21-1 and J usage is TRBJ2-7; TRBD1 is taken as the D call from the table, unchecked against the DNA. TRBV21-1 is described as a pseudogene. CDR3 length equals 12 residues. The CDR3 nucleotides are TGTGCCAGCAGCAAAAAACGGGGGGAGCAGTACTTC. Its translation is CASSKKRGEQYF.

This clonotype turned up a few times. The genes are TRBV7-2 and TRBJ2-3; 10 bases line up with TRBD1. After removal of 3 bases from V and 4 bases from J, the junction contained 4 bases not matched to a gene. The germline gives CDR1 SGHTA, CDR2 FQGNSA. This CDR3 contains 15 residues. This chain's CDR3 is CASSFSGQGSDTQYF. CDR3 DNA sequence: TGTGCCAGCAGCTTCTCGGGACAGGGGTCAGATACGCAGTATTTT.

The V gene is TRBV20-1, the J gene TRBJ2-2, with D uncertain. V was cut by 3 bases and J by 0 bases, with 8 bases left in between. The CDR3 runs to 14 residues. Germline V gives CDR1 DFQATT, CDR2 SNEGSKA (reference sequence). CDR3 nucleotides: TGCAGTGCTAGTTATCAACCGAACACCGGGGAGCTGTTTTTT. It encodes CSASYQPNTGELFF.

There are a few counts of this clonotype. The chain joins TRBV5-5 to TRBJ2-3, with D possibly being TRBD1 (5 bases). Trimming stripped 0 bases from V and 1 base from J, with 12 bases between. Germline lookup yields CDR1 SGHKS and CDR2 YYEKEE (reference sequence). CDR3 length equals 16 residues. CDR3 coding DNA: TGTGCCAGCAGCTTGGAAAGGCAGGGTGGCACAGATACGCAGTATTTT. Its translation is CASSLERQGGTDTQYF. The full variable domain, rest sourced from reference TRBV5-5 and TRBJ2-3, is DAGVTQSPTHLIKTRGQQVTLRCSPISGHKSVSWYQQVLGQGPQFIFQYYEKEERGRGNFPDRFSARQFPNYSSELNVNALLLGDSALYLCASSLERQGGTDTQYFGPGTRLTVL.

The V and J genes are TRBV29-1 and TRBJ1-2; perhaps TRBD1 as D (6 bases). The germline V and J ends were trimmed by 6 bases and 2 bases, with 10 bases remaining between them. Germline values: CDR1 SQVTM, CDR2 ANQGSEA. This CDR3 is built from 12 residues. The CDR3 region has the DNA TGCAGCGTCGGGACAACAAACTATGGCTACACCTTC. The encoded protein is CSVGTTNYGYTF.

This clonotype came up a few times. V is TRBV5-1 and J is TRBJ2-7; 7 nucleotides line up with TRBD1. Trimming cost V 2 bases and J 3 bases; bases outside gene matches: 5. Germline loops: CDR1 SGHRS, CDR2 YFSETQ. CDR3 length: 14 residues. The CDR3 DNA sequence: TGCGCCAGCAGCTTTAGGGACAGTGACTACGAGCAGTACTTC. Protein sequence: CASSFRDSDYEQYF.

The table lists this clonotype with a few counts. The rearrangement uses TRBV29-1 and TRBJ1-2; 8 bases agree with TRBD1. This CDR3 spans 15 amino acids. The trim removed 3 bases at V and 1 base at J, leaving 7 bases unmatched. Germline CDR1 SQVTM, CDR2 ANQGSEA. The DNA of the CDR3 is TGCAGCGTTGAGACGGCAGGGGGCGGTAACTATGGCTACACCTTC. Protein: CSVETAGGGNYGYTF.

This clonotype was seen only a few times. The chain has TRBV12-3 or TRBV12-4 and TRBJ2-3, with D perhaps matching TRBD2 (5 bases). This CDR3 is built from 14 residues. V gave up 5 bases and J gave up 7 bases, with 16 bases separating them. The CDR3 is CASSTGRAENTQYF. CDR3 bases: TGTGCCAGCAGTACTGGGAGAGCGGAAAATACGCAGTATTTT.

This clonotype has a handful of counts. CDR3 region: CATNNGQGQTQYF. CDR3 in DNA: TGTGCCACCAATAACGGACAGGGACAGACCCAGTACTTC. The chain has TRBV24-1 and TRBJ2-7, with 8 bases aligning to TRBD1. The assigned J gene may be wrong: the sequence end matches TRBJ2-5 better. This CDR3 has 13 amino acids. CDR1 and CDR2 (germline): KGHDR, SFDVKD.

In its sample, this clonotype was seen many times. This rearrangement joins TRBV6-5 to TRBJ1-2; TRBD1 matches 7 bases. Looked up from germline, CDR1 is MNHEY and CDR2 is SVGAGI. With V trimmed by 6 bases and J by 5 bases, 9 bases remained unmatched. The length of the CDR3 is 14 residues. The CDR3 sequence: CASSLQGSRYGYTF. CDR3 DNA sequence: TGTGCCAGCAGCTTACAGGGGTCTAGGTATGGCTACACCTTC.

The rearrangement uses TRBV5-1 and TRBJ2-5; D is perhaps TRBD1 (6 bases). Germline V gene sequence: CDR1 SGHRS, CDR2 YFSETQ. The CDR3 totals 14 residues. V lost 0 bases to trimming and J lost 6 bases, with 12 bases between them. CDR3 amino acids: CASSLDRVIKTQYF. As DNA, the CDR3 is TGCGCCAGCAGCTTGGACAGGGTGATAAAGACCCAGTACTTC.

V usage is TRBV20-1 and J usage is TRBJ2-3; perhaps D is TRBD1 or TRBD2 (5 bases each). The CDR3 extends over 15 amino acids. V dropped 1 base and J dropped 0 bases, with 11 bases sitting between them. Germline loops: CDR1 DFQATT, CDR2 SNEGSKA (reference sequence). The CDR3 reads CSARAGTRSTDTQYF. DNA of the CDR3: TGCAGTGCTAGAGCAGGGACCCGTAGCACAGATACGCAGTATTTT.